This TCR beta chain was found in a study of spatial heterogeneity in lung cancer. The overall study: Detection consistently yielded more beta chains than alpha chains.

The CDR3 consists of 16 residues. The germline CDR1 and CDR2 sequences are SGHRS and YFSETQ. With V trimmed by 0 bases and J by 3 bases, 9 bases remained unmatched. A distinct unique molecular identifier was carried by each TCR cDNA molecule. A single record per CDR3 protein comes from TCRdb applying MiXCR to the 5' RACE reads. The repertoire includes more than 60,000 distinct CDR3 sequences, 7% to 9% of them detected once, and roughly 6.4% sits in the top ten. The time point was: sample taken at primary tumor resection. The donor population consisted of 72 patients with untreated, early-stage non-small cell lung cancer. The authors sequenced whole RNA from tumor, nontumor lung or frozen PBMC without sorting.

The sequence was obtained from a male donor with early-stage non-small cell lung cancer. This specimen consisted of PBMCs, obtained at surgery. V is TRBV5-1 and J is TRBJ2-7, with TRBD2 matching 7 bases. The CDR3: CASSLAQAGFGYEQYF. The CDR3 DNA is TGCGCCAGCAGCTTGGCCCAAGCGGGATTCGGCTACGAGCAGTACTTC.